Presented here are 9 T cell receptor beta chains from one specimen sequenced in a study of OX40 agonist ivuxolimab in advanced cancers. The assay was immunoSEQ multiplex PCR, and TCRdb's table has in-frame clones only and misses some. This table holds 60,000 or so clones, roughly 87% found once. The sample here was CD4+ or CD8+ T cells sorted from blood, taken in a trial of the OX40 agonist ivuxolimab. These receptors were obtained from an adult with an advanced solid tumor such as melanoma, head and neck, liver or kidney cancer.

The rearrangement links TRBV7-9 to TRBJ1-6, with a possible D match to TRBD1 (6 bases). This CDR3 region has 12 residues. The germline gives CDR1 SEHNR, CDR2 FQNEAQ (reference sequence). V lost 6 bases and J lost 15, with 15 bases in between. Written as DNA, the CDR3 is TGTGCCAGCAGTCCATCGACAGGACTCCTCCACTTT. This encodes CASSPSTGLLHF.

J is TRBJ2-7 and V is TRBV7-9; D is perhaps TRBD2 (5 bases). The CDR3 totals 14 residues. Germline CDR1 and CDR2: SEHNR and FQNEAQ (reference sequence). Trimming pared 5 bases from V and 2 bases from J, leaving 13 bases between. CDR3 in amino acids: CASSPRGHPYEQYF. The CDR3 nucleotides read TGTGCCAGCAGCCCCCGAGGGCACCCCTACGAGCAGTACTTC.

The J gene is TRBJ1-2, the V gene TRBV6-5, with no clear D. The V end was cut by 6 bases, the J end by 3 bases, with 14 bases between. CDR3 length: 14 residues. CDR1 and CDR2 (germline): MNHEY, SVGAGI. CDR3 DNA: TGTGCCAGCAGGACCCCGGGCATGGACTATGGCTACACCTTC. Its protein product is CASRTPGMDYGYTF.

J is TRBJ1-5 and V is TRBV18; D perhaps matches TRBD1 (5 bases). Germline V CDR1 and CDR2: KGHSH, LQKENI. CDR3 size: 14 residues. Trimming stripped 4 bases from V and 4 bases from J, with 11 bases between. The CDR3: CASSLWDGNQPQHF. The CDR3 DNA follows: TGTGCCAGCTCACTGTGGGACGGTAATCAGCCCCAGCATTTT.

This clone was found once. CDR3 loop: CASSANRGRNTEAFF. CDR3 in DNA: TGCGCCAGCAGCGCGAACAGGGGAAGGAACACTGAAGCTTTCTTT. The chain uses TRBV5-1 and TRBJ1-1; TRBD1 matches 7 bases. The CDR3 loop spans 15 amino acids. J lost 1 base, V lost 4 bases, and 7 bases had no gene match. CDR1 and CDR2 (germline): SGHRS, YFSETQ. Using reference TRBV5-1 and TRBJ1-1 for the parts outside the CDR3, the full variable domain is KAGVTQTPRYLIKTRGQQVTLSCSPISGHRSVSWYQQTPGQGLQFLFEYFSETQRNKGNFPGRFSGRQFSNSRSEMNVSTLELGDSALYLCASSANRGRNTEAFFGQGTRLTVV.

V gene TRBV6-1 combines with J gene TRBJ1-1; 9 bases align to TRBD1. Germline values: CDR1 MNHNS, CDR2 SASEGT. The CDR3 runs to 15 residues. J gave up 6 bases and V 11 bases, and 16 bases lay outside the gene matches. The CDR3 nucleotides read TGTGCCCACAGGGGGCTGGCAGGGATTAAACCTGAAGCTTTCTTT. This codes for CAHRGLAGIKPEAFF.

V gene TRBV5-4 combines with J gene TRBJ2-7; D may match TRBD1 or TRBD2 (5 bases each). V gave up 4 bases and J gave up 6 bases, with 14 bases separating them. CDR3 size: 13 residues. In germline, CDR1 is SGHNT, CDR2 YYREEE (reference sequence). In DNA, the CDR3 is TGTGCCAGCAGCGGAAACGGGGCGATCGAGCAGTACTTC. Protein product: CASSGNGAIEQYF.

The V and J genes are TRBV5-1 and TRBJ1-4; D is unclear. V dropped 3 bases and J dropped 7 bases, with 10 bases sitting between them. Germline V gene lookup returns CDR1 SGHRS and CDR2 YFSETQ. The CDR3 has 13 residues. CDR3 in amino acids: CASSWSTGEKLFF. The CDR3 DNA follows: TGCGCCAGCAGCTGGTCCACGGGTGAAAAACTGTTTTTT.

This chain connects TRBV7-3 to TRBJ2-5, with unresolved D. Trimming pared 3 bases from V and 2 bases from J, leaving 7 bases between. CDR3 length: 13 amino acids. Germline CDR1 is SGHTA and CDR2 is FQGTGA. The chain's CDR3 is CASSLERQETQYF. The DNA of the CDR3 is TGTGCCAGCAGCTTGGAAAGGCAAGAGACCCAGTACTTC.